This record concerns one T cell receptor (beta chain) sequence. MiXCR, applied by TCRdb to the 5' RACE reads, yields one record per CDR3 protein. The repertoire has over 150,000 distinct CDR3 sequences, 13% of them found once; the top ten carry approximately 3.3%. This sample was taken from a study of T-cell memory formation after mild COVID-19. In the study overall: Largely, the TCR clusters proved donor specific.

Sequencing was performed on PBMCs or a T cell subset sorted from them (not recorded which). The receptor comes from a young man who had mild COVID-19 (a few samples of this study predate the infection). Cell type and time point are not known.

CDR3 in DNA: TGTGCCAGCAGCAAGGGACAGGGTGAGGCAGATACGCAGTATTTT. It translates to CASSKGQGEADTQYF. The gene calls are TRBV6-6 and TRBJ2-3, with TRBD1 matching 9 bases. The CDR3 spans 15 residues. From germline, CDR1 is MNHNY and CDR2 SVGAGI (reference sequence). V trimming: 6 bases; J trimming: 4 bases; junction bases outside the gene matches: 8.